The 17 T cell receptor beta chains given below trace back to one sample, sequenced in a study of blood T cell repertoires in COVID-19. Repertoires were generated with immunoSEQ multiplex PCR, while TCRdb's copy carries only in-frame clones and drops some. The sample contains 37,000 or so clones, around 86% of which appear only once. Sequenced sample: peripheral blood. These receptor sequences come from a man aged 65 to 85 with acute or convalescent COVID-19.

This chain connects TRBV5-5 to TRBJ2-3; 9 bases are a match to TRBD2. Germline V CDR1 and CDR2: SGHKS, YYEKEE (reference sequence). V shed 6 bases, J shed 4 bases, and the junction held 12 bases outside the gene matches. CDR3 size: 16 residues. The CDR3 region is CASTPGFSGSADTQYF. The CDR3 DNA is TGTGCCAGCACCCCCGGGTTTAGCGGGAGTGCAGATACGCAGTATTTT.

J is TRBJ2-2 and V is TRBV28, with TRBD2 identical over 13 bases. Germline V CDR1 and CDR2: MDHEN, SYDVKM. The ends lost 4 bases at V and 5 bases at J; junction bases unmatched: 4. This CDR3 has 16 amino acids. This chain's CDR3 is CASSSGLAGRTGELFF. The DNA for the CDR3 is TGTGCCAGCAGTTCGGGACTAGCGGGAAGGACCGGGGAGCTGTTTTTT.

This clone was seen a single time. The CDR3 DNA sequence: TGTGCCAGCAGCCAAAGCACAGGGGGAATCACAGATACGCAGTATTTT. Amino acids: CASSQSTGGITDTQYF. V is TRBV4-2 and J is TRBJ2-3, with 8 positions matching TRBD1. The CDR3 extends over 16 amino acids. The germline gives CDR1 LGHNA, CDR2 YNFKEQ. Trimming took 2 bases from V and 2 from J; bases not matched to a gene: 6.

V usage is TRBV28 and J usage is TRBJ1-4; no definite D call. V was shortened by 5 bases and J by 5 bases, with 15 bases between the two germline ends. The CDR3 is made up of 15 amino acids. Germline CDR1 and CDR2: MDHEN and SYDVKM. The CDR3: CASSPSQQTNEKLFF. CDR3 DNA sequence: TGTGCCAGCAGTCCCTCCCAACAAACCAATGAAAAACTGTTTTTT.

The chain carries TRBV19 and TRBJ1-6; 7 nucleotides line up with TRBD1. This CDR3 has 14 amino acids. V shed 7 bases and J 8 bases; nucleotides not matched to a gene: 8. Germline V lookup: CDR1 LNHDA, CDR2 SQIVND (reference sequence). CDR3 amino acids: CASNTGTEDSPLHF. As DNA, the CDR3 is TGTGCCAGTAATACCGGGACAGAAGATTCACCCCTCCACTTT.

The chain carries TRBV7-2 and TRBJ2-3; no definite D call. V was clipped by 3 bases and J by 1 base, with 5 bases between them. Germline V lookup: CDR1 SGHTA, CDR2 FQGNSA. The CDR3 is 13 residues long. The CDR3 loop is CASSFQGTDTQYF. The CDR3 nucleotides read TGTGCCAGCAGCTTCCAGGGCACAGATACGCAGTATTTT.

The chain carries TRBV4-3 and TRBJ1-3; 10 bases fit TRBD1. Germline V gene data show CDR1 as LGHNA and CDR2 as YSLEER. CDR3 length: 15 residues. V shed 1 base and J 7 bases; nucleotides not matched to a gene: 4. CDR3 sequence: CASSQGTGGLNTIYF. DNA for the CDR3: TGCGCCAGCAGCCAAGGGACAGGGGGTCTCAACACCATATATTTT.

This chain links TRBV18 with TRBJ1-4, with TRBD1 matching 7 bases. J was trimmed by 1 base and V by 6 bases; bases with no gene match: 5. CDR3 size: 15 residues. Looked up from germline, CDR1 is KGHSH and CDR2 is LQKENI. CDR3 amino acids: CASSSSGGTNEKLFF. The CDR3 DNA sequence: TGTGCCAGCTCTTCCTCAGGGGGAACTAATGAAAAACTGTTTTTT. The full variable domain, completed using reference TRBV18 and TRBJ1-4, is NAGVMQNPRHLVRRRGQEARLRCSPMKGHSHVYWYRQLPEEGLKFMVYLQKENIIDESGMPKERFSAEFPKEGPSILRIQQVVRGDSAAYFCASSSSGGTNEKLFFGSGTQLSVL.

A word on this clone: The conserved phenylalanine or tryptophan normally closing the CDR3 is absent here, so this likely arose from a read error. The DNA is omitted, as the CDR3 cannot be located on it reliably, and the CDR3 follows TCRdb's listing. The CDR3 region is CASTSWDREVSY. The rearrangement uses TRBV6-5 and TRBJ1-1; no check of the table's D call, TRBD1, against the DNA was made. CDR1 and CDR2 (germline): MNHEY, SVGAGI. The CDR3 sequence runs 12 residues, both termini included.

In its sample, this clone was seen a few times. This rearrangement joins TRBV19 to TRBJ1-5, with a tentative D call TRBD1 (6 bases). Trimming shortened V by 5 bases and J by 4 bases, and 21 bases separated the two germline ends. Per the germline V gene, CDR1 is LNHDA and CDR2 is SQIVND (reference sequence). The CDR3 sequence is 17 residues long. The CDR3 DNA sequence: TGTGCCAGTAGTCCCCAGGCAGGGGCGTTGGGGAATCAGCCCCAGCATTTT. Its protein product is CASSPQAGALGNQPQHF.

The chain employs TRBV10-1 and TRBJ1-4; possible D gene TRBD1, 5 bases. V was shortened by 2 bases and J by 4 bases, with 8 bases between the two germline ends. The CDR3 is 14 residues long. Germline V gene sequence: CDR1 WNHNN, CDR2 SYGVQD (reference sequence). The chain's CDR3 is CASSEDSFNEKLFF. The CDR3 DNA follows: TGCGCCAGCAGTGAGGACAGCTTTAATGAAAAACTGTTTTTT.

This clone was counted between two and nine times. CDR3 nucleotide sequence: TGTGCCACCAGCAGAGACAGGGGACCCTACGAGCAGTACTTC. It specifies CATSRDRGPYEQYF. This sequence joins TRBV15 and TRBJ2-7; a weak D match, TRBD1 (6 bases). Between the trimmed V and J ends, which lost 0 bases and 2 bases, there was a span of 8 bases. Germline assignment: CDR1 LNHNV and CDR2 YYDKDF (reference sequence). The CDR3 runs to 14 residues. The complete variable domain, with remaining parts taken from reference TRBV15 and TRBJ2-7, reads DAMVIQNPRYQVTQFGKPVTLSCSQTLNHNVMYWYQQKSSQAPKLLFHYYDKDFNNEADTPDNFQSRRPNTSFCFLDIRSPGLGDTAMYLCATSRDRGPYEQYFGPGTRLTVT.

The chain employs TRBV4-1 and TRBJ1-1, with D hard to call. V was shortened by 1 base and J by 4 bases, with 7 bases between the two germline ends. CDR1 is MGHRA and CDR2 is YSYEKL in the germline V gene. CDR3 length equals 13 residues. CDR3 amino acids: CASSQARSTEAFF. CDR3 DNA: TGCGCCAGCAGCCAAGCGCGGAGCACTGAAGCTTTCTTT.

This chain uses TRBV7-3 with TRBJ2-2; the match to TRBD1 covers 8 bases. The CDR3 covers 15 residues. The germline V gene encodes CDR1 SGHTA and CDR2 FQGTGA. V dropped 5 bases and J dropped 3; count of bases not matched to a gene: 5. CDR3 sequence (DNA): TGTGCCAGCAGCACTCAGGGGGCGGACACCGGGGAGCTGTTTTTT. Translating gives CASSTQGADTGELFF.

The CDR3 bases are TGTGCCAGCAGCCCTACGACCTGGGCGGGTTACAATGAGCAGTTCTTC. It yields the protein CASSPTTWAGYNEQFF. The chain recombines TRBV7-8 with TRBJ2-1; tentative D call: TRBD2 (5 bases). V lost 5 bases, J lost 4 bases, and 18 bases lay in between. Per the germline V gene, CDR1 is SGHVS and CDR2 is FQNEAQ. This CDR3 is 16 amino acids long.

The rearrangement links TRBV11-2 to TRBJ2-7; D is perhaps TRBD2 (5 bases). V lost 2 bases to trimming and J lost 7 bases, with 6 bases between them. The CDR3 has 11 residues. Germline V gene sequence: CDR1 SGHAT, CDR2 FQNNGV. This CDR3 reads CASSLSGEQYF. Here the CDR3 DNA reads TGTGCCAGCAGCTTATCGGGGGAGCAGTACTTC.

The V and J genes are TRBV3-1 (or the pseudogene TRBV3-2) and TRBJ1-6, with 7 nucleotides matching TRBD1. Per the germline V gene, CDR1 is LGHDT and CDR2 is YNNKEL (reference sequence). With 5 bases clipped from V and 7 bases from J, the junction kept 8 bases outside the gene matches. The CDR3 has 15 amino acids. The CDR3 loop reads CASSKLRDRNSPLHF. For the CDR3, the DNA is TGTGCCAGCAGCAAACTCCGGGACAGAAATTCACCCCTCCACTTT.